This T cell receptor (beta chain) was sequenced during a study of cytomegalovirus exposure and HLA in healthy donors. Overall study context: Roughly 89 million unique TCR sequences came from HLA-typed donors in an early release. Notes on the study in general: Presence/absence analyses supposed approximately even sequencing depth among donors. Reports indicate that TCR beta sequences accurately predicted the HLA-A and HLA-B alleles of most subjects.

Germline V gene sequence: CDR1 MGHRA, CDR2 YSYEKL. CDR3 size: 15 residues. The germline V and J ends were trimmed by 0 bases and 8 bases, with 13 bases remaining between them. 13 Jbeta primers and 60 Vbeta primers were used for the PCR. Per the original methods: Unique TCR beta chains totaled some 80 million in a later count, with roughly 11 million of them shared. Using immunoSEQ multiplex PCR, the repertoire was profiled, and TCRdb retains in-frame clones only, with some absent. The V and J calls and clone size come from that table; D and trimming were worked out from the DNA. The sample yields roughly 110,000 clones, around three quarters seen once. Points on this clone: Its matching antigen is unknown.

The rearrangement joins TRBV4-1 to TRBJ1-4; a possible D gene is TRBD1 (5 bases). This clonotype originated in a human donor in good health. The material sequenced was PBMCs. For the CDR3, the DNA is TGCGCCAGCAGCCAAGAGACAGTTTTAATCGAAAAACTGTTTTTT. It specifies CASSQETVLIEKLFF.